These T cell receptor beta chains were read from a single sample in a study of blood T cell repertoires in COVID-19. Using immunoSEQ multiplex PCR, the repertoire was profiled, and TCRdb retains in-frame clones only, with some absent. Of some 160,000 clones listed, 80% are singletons. Input material: peripheral blood. These receptors all come from a man between 70 and 80 years old with active or convalescent COVID-19. CDR3s leave out the opening cysteine and the closing phenylalanine or tryptophan. Each record gives: V gene, CDR3 protein.

>TRBV2
ASSGRDTQY
>TRBV3-1/TRBV3-2
ASSQTLPRTSGSDTQY
>TRBV18
ASSPGLAQSGELF
>TRBV7-6
ASSSTAGTATYNEQF
>TRBV30
AWSSGGPYEQY
>TRBV19
ASRKRDRPYGYT
>TRBV10-1
ASSEGHDYGYT
>TRBV18
ASSRYSYEQY
>TRBV7-2
ASSSLAGVSDEQF
>TRBV12-5
ASGLGTSTDTQY
>TRBV18
ASSPPPDSHKNIQY
>TRBV28
ASSLANLSGYT
>TRBV28
ASSDETGADQPQH
>TRBV14
ASSRGISYGYT
>TRBV11-3
ASSNSGGAYNEQF
>TRBV5-1
ASSLGLAANQETQY
>TRBV6-5
ASSSGTGYTQPQH
>TRBV15
ATSRVRRGSGYT
>TRBV4-2
ASSQERQGAIWTEAF
>TRBV12-3/TRBV12-4
ASRPRVDTEAF
>TRBV6-5
ASRGQNNQPQH
>TRBV9
ASSTGTGGFSETQY
>TRBV7-2
ASSLVAGGADGYT
>TRBV5-1
ASTQQGNYGYT
>TRBV18
ASSPQNSNQPQH
>TRBV10-3
AISESLSGGGNTIY
>TRBV24-1
APLVYASAERDGSNEQF
>TRBV6-2/TRBV6-3
ASSYSRVGNEQF
>TRBV18
ASSRTPGQGALYNEQF
>TRBV7-8
ASALAPQETQY
>TRBV4-1
ASSPLLAGTGNTIY
>TRBV3-1/TRBV3-2
ASSQDRGTGELF
>TRBV13
ASSLLGEAGSSGANVLT
>TRBV28
ASSPLSGGYEQY
>TRBV7-7
ASSKRPGLAGINQETQY
>TRBV5-4
ASSEEPVGTDTQY
>TRBV18
ASSPWDSSSGNTIY
>TRBV6-5
ASSSRDTYGYT
>TRBV5-6
ASSLSYRDSQWT
>TRBV5-1
ASSLESSGYEQY
>TRBV5-6
ASSFVGGYGYT
>TRBV19
ATATAGQGPNYGYT
>TRBV7-2
ASSLEGRNIQY
>TRBV10-3
AITRTGTYEQY
>TRBV11-2
ATTSRDIYNEQF
>TRBV4-3
ASSGQGGTSNYGYT
>TRBV5-1
ASSLGTSGDGELF
>TRBV6-6
ASRTSDTEAF
>TRBV3-1/TRBV3-2
ASSYGGDYNEQF
>TRBV3-1/TRBV3-2
ASSRQGVTEAF
>TRBV6-1
ASIRTQREGQTQY
>TRBV4-3
ASSQDSPGPYEQY
>TRBV7-2
ASSLVADEQY